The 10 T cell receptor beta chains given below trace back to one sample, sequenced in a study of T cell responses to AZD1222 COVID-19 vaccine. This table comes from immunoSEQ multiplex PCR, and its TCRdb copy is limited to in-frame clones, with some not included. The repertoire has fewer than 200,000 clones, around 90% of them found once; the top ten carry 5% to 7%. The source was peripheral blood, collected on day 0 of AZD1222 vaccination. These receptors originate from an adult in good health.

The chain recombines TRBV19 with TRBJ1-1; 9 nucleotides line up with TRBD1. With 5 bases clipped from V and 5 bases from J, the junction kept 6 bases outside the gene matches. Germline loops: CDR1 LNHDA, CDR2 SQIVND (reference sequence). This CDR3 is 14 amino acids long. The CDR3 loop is CASSFDRGTTEAFF. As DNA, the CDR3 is TGTGCCAGTAGTTTCGACAGGGGGACTACTGAAGCTTTCTTT.

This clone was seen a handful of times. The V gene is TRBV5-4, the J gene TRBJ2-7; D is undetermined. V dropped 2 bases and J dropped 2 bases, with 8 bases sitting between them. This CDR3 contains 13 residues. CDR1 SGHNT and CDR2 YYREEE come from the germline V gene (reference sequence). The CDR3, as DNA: TGTGCCAGCAGCTTAAGCCTAGCCTACGAGCAGTACTTC. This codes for CASSLSLAYEQYF. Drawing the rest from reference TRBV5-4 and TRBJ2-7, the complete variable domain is ETGVTQSPTHLIKTRGQQVTLRCSSQSGHNTVSWYQQALGQGPQFIFQYYREEENGRGNFPPRFSGLQFPNYSSELNVNALELDDSALYLCASSLSLAYEQYFGPGTRLTVT.

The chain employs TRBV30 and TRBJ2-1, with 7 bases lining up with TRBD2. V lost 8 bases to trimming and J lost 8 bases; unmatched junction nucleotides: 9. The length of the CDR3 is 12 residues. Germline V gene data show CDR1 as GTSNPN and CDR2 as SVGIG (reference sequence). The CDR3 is CAGRGDGDEQFF. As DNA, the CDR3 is TGTGCCGGACGGGGGGACGGGGATGAGCAGTTCTTC.

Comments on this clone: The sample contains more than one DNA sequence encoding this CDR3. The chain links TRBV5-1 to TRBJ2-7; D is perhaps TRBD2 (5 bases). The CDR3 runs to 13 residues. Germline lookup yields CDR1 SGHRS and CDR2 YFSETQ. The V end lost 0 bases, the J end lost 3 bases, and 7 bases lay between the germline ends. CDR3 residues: CASSLARDYEQYF. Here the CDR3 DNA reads TGCGCCAGCAGCTTGGCGAGGGACTACGAGCAGTACTTC.

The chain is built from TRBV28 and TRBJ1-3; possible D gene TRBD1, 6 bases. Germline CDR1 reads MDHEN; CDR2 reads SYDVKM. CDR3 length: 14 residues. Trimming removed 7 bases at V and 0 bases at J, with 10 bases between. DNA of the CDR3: TGTGCCAGCAATGGGGGCCTCTCTGGAAACACCATATATTTT. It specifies CASNGGLSGNTIYF.

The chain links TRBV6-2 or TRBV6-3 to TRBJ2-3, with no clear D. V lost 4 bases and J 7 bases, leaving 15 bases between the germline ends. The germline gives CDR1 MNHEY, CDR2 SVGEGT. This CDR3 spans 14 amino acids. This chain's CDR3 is CASSFREYLNTQYF. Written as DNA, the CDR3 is TGTGCCAGCAGTTTTCGAGAGTATCTGAATACGCAGTATTTT.

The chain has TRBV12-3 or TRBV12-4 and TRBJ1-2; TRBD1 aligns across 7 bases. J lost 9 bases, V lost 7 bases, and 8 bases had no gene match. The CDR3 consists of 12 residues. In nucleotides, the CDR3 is TGTGCCAGCACTGAGACAGGGTCTCGCTACACCTTC. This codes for CASTETGSRYTF.

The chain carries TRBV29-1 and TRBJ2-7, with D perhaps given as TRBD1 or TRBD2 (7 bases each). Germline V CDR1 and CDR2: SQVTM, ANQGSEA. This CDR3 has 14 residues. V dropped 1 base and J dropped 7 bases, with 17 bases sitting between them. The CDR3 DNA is TGCAGCGTTGAAGTCGGCAGGGGGGGTGTGGAGCAGTACTTC. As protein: CSVEVGRGGVEQYF.

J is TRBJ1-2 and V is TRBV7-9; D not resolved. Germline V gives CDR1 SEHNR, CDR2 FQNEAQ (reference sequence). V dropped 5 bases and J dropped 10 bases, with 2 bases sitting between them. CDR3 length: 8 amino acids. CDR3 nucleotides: TGTGCCAGCAGCCCCTACACCTTC. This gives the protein CASSPYTF. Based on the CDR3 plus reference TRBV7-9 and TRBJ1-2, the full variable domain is DTGVSQNPRHKITKRGQNVTFRCDPISEHNRLYWYRQTLGQGPEFLTYFQNEAQLEKSRLLSDRFSAERPKGSFSTLEIQRTEQGDSAMYLCASSPYTFGSGTRLTVV.

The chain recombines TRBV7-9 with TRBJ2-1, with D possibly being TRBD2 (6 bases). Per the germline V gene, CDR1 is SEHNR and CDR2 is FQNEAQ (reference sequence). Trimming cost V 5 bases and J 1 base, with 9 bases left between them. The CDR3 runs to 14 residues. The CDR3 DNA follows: TGTGCCAGCAGCGGGAGGAGGTCCTACAATGAGCAGTTCTTC. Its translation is CASSGRRSYNEQFF.